Here is one T cell receptor beta chain with its context. The antigen is undetermined. CDR1 is MNHNS, CDR2 SASEGT, per germline. Losses at the gene ends were 8 bases for V and 0 bases for J; bases not matched to a gene: 2. CDR3 length equals 13 residues. The source of the sample is a study of T cells in narcolepsy. About the study: Enrolled donors included narcolepsy type 1 or type 2 patients and healthy controls.

The protocol was immunoSEQ multiplex PCR, while the TCRdb copy is restricted to in-frame clones and leaves out a portion. The table lists around 30,000 clones, 60% to 85% of them singletons. The study's findings and limits: Same-patient CSF and blood CD4+ T cell clonotypes included HCRT-specific and TRIB2-specific autoreactive ones. Reportedly, autoreactive clonotypes were serially detected in patients' blood but not controls'. Some memory CD4+ repertoires had no autoreactive clone sequences.

Sequenced input: memory (CD45RA-) CD4+ T cells from blood. This clonotype was obtained from a human donor in good health. The J gene is TRBJ2-3, the V gene TRBV6-1; 7 bases agree with TRBD2. The CDR3 protein is CASGGLSTDTQYF. CDR3 nucleotides: TGTGCCAGCGGGGGACTAAGCACAGATACGCAGTATTTT.